Below are 25 T cell receptor beta chains sequenced from a single sample in a study of graft-versus-host responses after intestinal transplantation. Antigens for these TCRs are unknown. Sequenced by immunoSEQ multiplex PCR; TCRdb stores in-frame clones only, minus some. This sample carries about 120,000 clones, about nine tenths of them seen once, and the ten largest clones take approximately 0.17%. Sequenced here: unstimulated CD4+ T cells sorted from spleen or lymph node cells, sampled before intestinal transplant. The receptors come from a human donor who received an intestinal transplant.

J is TRBJ2-4 and V is TRBV4-2, with a possible D match to TRBD2 (6 bases). Germline CDR1 and CDR2: LGHNA and YNFKEQ. Trimming took 2 bases from V and 6 from J, leaving 14 bases between them. This CDR3 contains 15 residues. CDR3 sequence: CASSQTGGIVNIQYF. The DNA of the CDR3 is TGTGCCAGCAGCCAAACTGGCGGGATAGTAAACATTCAGTACTTC.

The chain combines TRBV7-2 with TRBJ1-6; D possibly corresponds to TRBD1 (6 bases). This CDR3 comprises 19 residues. The germline CDR1 and CDR2 sequences are SGHTA and FQGNSA. Deletions cut 2 bases from V and 0 bases from J, with 17 bases between. Here the CDR3 DNA reads TGTGCCAGCAGCTTAAGGACAGTTAGAGTTAGCTCCTATAATTCACCCCTCCACTTT. Protein: CASSLRTVRVSSYNSPLHF. The full variable domain, rest sourced from reference TRBV7-2 and TRBJ1-6, is GAGVSQSPSNKVTEKGKDVELRCDPISGHTALYWYRQSLGQGLEFLIYFQGNSAPDKSGLPSDRFSAERTGGSVSTLTIQRTQQEDSAVYLCASSLRTVRVSSYNSPLHFGNGTRLTVT.

V usage is TRBV14 and J usage is TRBJ1-3; D remains ambiguous. CDR1 and CDR2 from the germline V gene are SGHDN and FVKESK. The V gene lost 4 bases and the J gene lost 1 base, with 5 bases spanning the gap. CDR3 length: 13 residues. In nucleotides, the CDR3 is TGTGCCAGCAGCCCACTATCTGGAAACACCATATATTTT. This gives the protein CASSPLSGNTIYF. The variable domain in full, completed from reference TRBV14 and TRBJ1-3, reads EAGVTQFPSHSVIEKGQTVTLRCDPISGHDNLYWYRRVMGKEIKFLLHFVKESKQDESGMPNNRFLAERTGGTYSTLKVQPAELEDSGVYFCASSPLSGNTIYFGEGSWLTVV.

CDR3 sequence reads: CASSKQGPYGYTF. CDR3 DNA: TGTGCCAGCAGTAAACAGGGTCCCTATGGCTACACCTTC. This rearrangement joins TRBV6-1 to TRBJ1-2, with D possibly matching TRBD1 (6 bases). CDR3 size: 13 residues. Germline V gene sequence: CDR1 MNHNS, CDR2 SASEGT. Trimming took off 5 bases at V and 4 bases at J, with 11 bases between the two ends.

This chain links TRBV4-1 with TRBJ2-3; D is possibly TRBD1 (7 bases). CDR3 length equals 20 residues. Germline assignment: CDR1 MGHRA and CDR2 YSYEKL. V was shortened by 2 bases and J by 0 bases, with 24 bases between the two germline ends. The CDR3 spells CASSQQIAEGAFQSTDTQYF. CDR3 sequence (DNA): TGCGCCAGCAGCCAACAAATAGCGGAGGGGGCCTTTCAAAGCACAGATACGCAGTATTTT.

The chain has TRBV19 and TRBJ2-1, with 7 bases aligning to TRBD2. Trimming removed 5 bases from V and 8 bases from J; junction bases left unmatched: 3. CDR1 and CDR2 from the germline V gene are LNHDA and SQIVND (reference sequence). The CDR3 length is 12 residues. The DNA for the CDR3 is TGTGCCAGTAGTCGGGGAGGGTATGAGCAGTTCTTC. This codes for CASSRGGYEQFF.

This chain's CDR3 is CASSEAGRGRRSPLHF. For the CDR3, the DNA is TGTGCCAGCAGTGAAGCGGGTCGCGGTCGGAGGTCACCCCTCCACTTT. V is TRBV6-1 and J is TRBJ1-6; no definite D call. The CDR3 totals 16 residues. In germline, CDR1 is MNHNS, CDR2 SASEGT. V was trimmed by 0 bases and J by 10 bases, leaving 16 bases between them.

The J gene is TRBJ1-2, the V gene TRBV18; tentatively, D is TRBD1 (5 bases). The CDR3 length is 15 residues. V was trimmed by 3 bases and J by 5 bases, leaving 16 bases between them. The V gene's germline CDR1 is KGHSH and CDR2 LQKENI. The CDR3 DNA follows: TGTGCCAGCTCACCGGGACTTAGCGACCGTTATGGCTACACCTTC. Protein: CASSPGLSDRYGYTF.

The chain links TRBV6-6 to TRBJ1-2, with D possibly TRBD1 on 6 matching bases. Germline lookup yields CDR1 MNHNY and CDR2 SVGAGI (reference sequence). The V end lost 5 bases, the J end lost 0 bases, and 10 bases lay between the germline ends. The CDR3 has 14 amino acids. CDR3 nucleotide sequence: TGTGCCAGCAGTGGCGGGGGCACTAACTATGGCTACACCTTC. It codes for CASSGGGTNYGYTF.

This sequence joins TRBV9 and TRBJ1-5; D is perhaps TRBD1 (6 bases). Between the trimmed V and J ends, which lost 0 bases and 5 bases, there was a span of 12 bases. CDR3 size: 15 residues. CDR1 is SGDLS, CDR2 YYNGEE, per germline. The CDR3 DNA follows: TGTGCCAGCAGCGTAGAGGGGGGGGAATATCAGCCCCAGCATTTT. Translation gives CASSVEGGEYQPQHF.

The rearrangement joins TRBV7-2 to TRBJ2-3, with 8 bases aligning to TRBD2. The CDR3 has 18 residues. Germline CDR1 reads SGHTA; CDR2 reads FQGNSA. The V gene end was trimmed by 7 bases and the J gene end by 5 bases; junction bases not matched to a gene: 20. The CDR3 loop reads CASTQRSRGGGAGDTQYF. In nucleotides, the CDR3 is TGTGCCAGCACCCAACGATCTCGGGGGGGCGGGGCTGGAGATACGCAGTATTTT.

V and J are TRBV29-1 and TRBJ2-5, with 7 nucleotides matching TRBD2. Trimming at V came to 7 bases and at J to 4 bases, leaving 6 bases not matched to a gene. This CDR3 comprises 12 residues. Germline CDR1 reads SQVTM; CDR2 reads ANQGSEA. The CDR3 DNA is TGCAGCGGTGGGGGGGGGAGAGAGACCCAGTACTTC. It specifies CSGGGGRETQYF.

V usage is TRBV5-1 and J usage is TRBJ1-2; 8 nucleotides agree with TRBD1. The V and J ends lost 3 bases and 4 bases, in that order; junction bases with no gene match: 5. Germline values: CDR1 SGHRS, CDR2 YFSETQ. The CDR3 length is 14 residues. CDR3 nucleotides: TGCGCCAGCAGCTGGGGGGGGACAGGCTATGGCTACACCTTC. It yields the protein CASSWGGTGYGYTF. The full variable domain, with the rest looked up from reference TRBV5-1 and TRBJ1-2, is KAGVTQTPRYLIKTRGQQVTLSCSPISGHRSVSWYQQTPGQGLQFLFEYFSETQRNKGNFPGRFSGRQFSNSRSEMNVSTLELGDSALYLCASSWGGTGYGYTFGSGTRLTVV.

This rearrangement joins TRBV29-1 to TRBJ2-3; 8 bases are a match to TRBD1. Germline CDR1 is SQVTM and CDR2 is ANQGSEA. Trimming removed 8 bases from V and 3 bases from J; junction bases left unmatched: 4. The CDR3 extends over 12 amino acids. The CDR3 DNA is TGCAGCTCCCGGACAGGGACAGATACGCAGTATTTT. It yields the protein CSSRTGTDTQYF.

The table lists this clone with a count of one. The chain is built from TRBV7-2 and TRBJ2-1; perhaps TRBD2 as D (6 bases). The CDR3 consists of 16 residues. Germline values: CDR1 SGHTA, CDR2 FQGNSA. Deletions cut 8 bases from V and 0 bases from J, with 17 bases between. DNA for the CDR3: TGTGCCAGCGGGGGGTGGGGCGGAAGCTCCTACAATGAGCAGTTCTTC. Protein sequence: CASGGWGGSSYNEQFF.

In this sample, this clone turned up a few times. The sample carries other DNA sequences with the same CDR3. This chain joins TRBV5-1 and TRBJ1-1; no definite D call. V was pared by 0 bases and J by 0 bases, with 3 bases between. Germline V gene lookup returns CDR1 SGHRS and CDR2 YFSETQ. The CDR3 length is 13 residues. The CDR3 DNA reads as TGCGCCAGCAGCTTGGTCGTGAACACTGAAGCTTTCTTT. This gives the protein CASSLVVNTEAFF.

The rearrangement links TRBV5-6 to TRBJ2-7, with a weak D call TRBD1 (5 bases). Germline CDR1 and CDR2: SGHDT and YYEEEE. This CDR3 is 14 amino acids long. Trimming removed 4 bases at V and 3 bases at J, with 14 bases between. CDR3 in DNA: TGTGCCAGCAGCGCCAGGGATTATATCTACGAGCAGTACTTC. It is translated as CASSARDYIYEQYF.

This chain connects TRBV29-1 to TRBJ2-5; no definite D call. Germline CDR1 is SQVTM and CDR2 is ANQGSEA. The CDR3 consists of 12 residues. V was clipped by 5 bases and J by 3 bases, with 10 bases between them. The CDR3 loop reads CSVSIREETQYF. The CDR3 DNA is TGCAGCGTTTCTATAAGAGAAGAGACCCAGTACTTC.

The chain carries TRBV7-9 and TRBJ2-3; the D gene is possibly TRBD1 (6 bases). Trimming left V 2 bases short and J 0 bases short, with 12 bases between. The length of the CDR3 is 16 residues. From germline, CDR1 is SEHNR and CDR2 FQNEAQ (reference sequence). The CDR3 nucleotides read TGTGCCAGCAGCTTAAGTGGGACAACCAGCACAGATACGCAGTATTTT. Its protein is CASSLSGTTSTDTQYF.

The V and J genes are TRBV5-5 and TRBJ1-1; TRBD1 agrees at 8 bases. The V and J ends lost 1 base and 0 bases, in that order; junction bases with no gene match: 5. CDR1 and CDR2 from the germline V gene are SGHKS and YYEKEE (reference sequence). This CDR3 has 16 residues. The CDR3: CASSLWGTGMNTEAFF. For the CDR3, the DNA is TGTGCCAGCAGCTTGTGGGGGACAGGTATGAACACTGAAGCTTTCTTT. Full variable domain (remainder filled in from reference TRBV5-5 and TRBJ1-1): DAGVTQSPTHLIKTRGQQVTLRCSPISGHKSVSWYQQVLGQGPQFIFQYYEKEERGRGNFPDRFSARQFPNYSSELNVNALLLGDSALYLCASSLWGTGMNTEAFFGQGTRLTVV.

The rearrangement joins TRBV27 to TRBJ1-2; TRBD1 matches at 10 bases. The CDR3 consists of 16 residues. J gave up 4 bases and V 4 bases, and 9 bases lay outside the gene matches. Germline CDR1 MNHEY, CDR2 SMNVEV (reference sequence). This CDR3 is CASSSQGQGGSYGYTF. CDR3 bases: TGTGCCAGCAGTTCCCAAGGACAGGGGGGGAGCTATGGCTACACCTTC.

The chain links TRBV29-1 to TRBJ1-2; TRBD1 is a possible D gene (5 bases). Trimming left V 7 bases short and J 4 bases short, with 13 bases between. The CDR3 has 12 residues. CDR1 is SQVTM, CDR2 ANQGSEA, per germline. CDR3 loop: CSGLRGLYGYTF. In nucleotides, the CDR3 is TGCAGCGGCCTTAGGGGACTCTATGGCTACACCTTC.

The CDR3: CASSALAGGWGTGELFF. CDR3 sequence (DNA): TGTGCCAGCAGCGCACTAGCGGGAGGTTGGGGCACCGGGGAGCTGTTTTTT. The chain has TRBV9 and TRBJ2-2, with 12 bases matching TRBD2. Germline V gene lookup returns CDR1 SGDLS and CDR2 YYNGEE. J gave up 4 bases and V 3 bases, and 7 bases lay outside the gene matches. The CDR3 is made up of 17 amino acids.

V gene TRBV2 combines with J gene TRBJ2-7; 7 bases agree with TRBD2. Trimming cost V 4 bases and J 2 bases; bases outside gene matches: 14. Germline CDR1 and CDR2: SNHLY and FYNNEI. This CDR3 has 17 amino acids. CDR3 sequence reads: CASSAGGYGALAYEQYF. The CDR3, as DNA: TGTGCCAGCAGTGCGGGAGGCTACGGGGCGTTAGCCTACGAGCAGTACTTC.

This clone was picked up one time. The rearrangement links TRBV5-1 to TRBJ1-3, with 7 bases that match TRBD1. CDR3 length: 15 amino acids. V dropped 3 bases and J dropped 0; count of bases not matched to a gene: 3. Germline lookup yields CDR1 SGHRS and CDR2 YFSETQ. DNA for the CDR3: TGCGCCAGCAGCTGGGGGACAGACTCTGGAAACACCATATATTTT. It is translated as CASSWGTDSGNTIYF.